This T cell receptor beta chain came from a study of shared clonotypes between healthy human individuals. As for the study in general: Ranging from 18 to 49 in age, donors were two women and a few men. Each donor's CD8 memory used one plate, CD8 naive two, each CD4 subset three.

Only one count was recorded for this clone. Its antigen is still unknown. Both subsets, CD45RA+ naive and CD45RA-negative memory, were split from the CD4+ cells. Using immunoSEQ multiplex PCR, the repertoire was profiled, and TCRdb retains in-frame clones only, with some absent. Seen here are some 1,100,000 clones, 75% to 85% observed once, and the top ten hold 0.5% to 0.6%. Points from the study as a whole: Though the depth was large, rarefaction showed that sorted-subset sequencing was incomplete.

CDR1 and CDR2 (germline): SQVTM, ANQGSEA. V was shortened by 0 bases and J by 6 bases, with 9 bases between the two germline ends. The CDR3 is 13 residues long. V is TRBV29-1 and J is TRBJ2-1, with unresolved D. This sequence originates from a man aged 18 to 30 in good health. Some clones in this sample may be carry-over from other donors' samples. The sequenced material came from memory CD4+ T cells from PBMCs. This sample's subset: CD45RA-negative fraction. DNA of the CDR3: TGCAGCGTTGAAGATCGCAACGCCAATGAGCAGTTCTTC. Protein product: CSVEDRNANEQFF.